This T cell receptor beta chain was identified during a study of shared clonotypes between healthy human individuals. Study-wide context: The plates for each donor numbered three CD4 naive, three CD4 memory, two CD8 naive and one CD8 memory.

Study findings and constraints: Clonotypes which were not shared had lower generation probabilities than clonotypes that all four donors shared.

Regarding this clone: Its specificity is unknown.

Method: immunoSEQ multiplex PCR; TCRdb's copy keeps in-frame clones and lacks some. The table shows under 1,100,000 clones, with 75% to 85% occurring only once. Germline trimming cut 6 bases from V and 12 bases from J; bases unmatched to any gene: 16. The CDR3 runs 15 residues. CDR1 is MNHNS, CDR2 SASEGT, per germline. Caucasian adults living in Nashville, Tennessee, provided all samples. Investigators divided CD4+ cells into CD45RA+ naive and CD45RA-negative memory subsets. Sequencing was done on a sample of memory CD4+ T cells from PBMCs. This sample's subset: CD45RA-negative fraction. This chain connects TRBV6-1 to TRBJ1-1, with TRBD1 matching 10 bases. The source is a young man in good health. Some clones in this sample may be carry-over from other donors' samples. Written as DNA, the CDR3 is TGTGCCAGCAGCGATCCAGGACAGGGGGTTCCTTTAACTTTCTTT. Its translation: CASSDPGQGVPLTFF.